These 15 T cell receptor beta chains were sequenced from one sample in a study of blood T cell repertoires in COVID-19 (TCRdb year 2020). Receptors were amplified or captured by the immunoSEQ multiplex PCR assay. TCRdb took this table from immuneACCESS and kept in-frame rearrangements with V and J called. Such tables lack part of the clones; where checked against another copy, unresolved V genes explain under half of the gap, and the rest is unexplained. For this sample the table gives 450,000 or so clones, of which 89% were detected only once. The ten largest clonotypes hold around 1.5% of the sample. Sequencing used peripheral blood. These receptors were taken from a woman between 35 and 50 years old with COVID-19, enrolled during active disease.

V usage is TRBV28 and J usage is TRBJ1-2; 8 bases line up with TRBD1. Unmatched junction bases numbered 4, after V lost 6 bases and J lost 4 bases. Germline CDR1 and CDR2: MDHEN and SYDVKM. The CDR3 totals 13 residues. The CDR3 spells CASSQGQVYGYTF. CDR3 bases: TGTGCCAGCAGCCAGGGACAGGTCTATGGCTACACCTTC.

This clone was recorded a few times. The rearrangement joins TRBV5-5 to TRBJ1-1, with D unresolved. This CDR3 contains 15 residues. CDR1 SGHKS and CDR2 YYEKEE come from the germline V gene (reference sequence). The V end lost 5 bases, the J end lost 4 bases, and 18 bases lay between the germline ends. CDR3 bases: TGTGCCAGCAGTCCCGAATATGGGAGAATCACTGAAGCTTTCTTT. This gives the protein CASSPEYGRITEAFF.

The chain employs TRBV24-1 and TRBJ2-5, with 8 positions matching TRBD1. The germline V gene encodes CDR1 KGHDR and CDR2 SFDVKD. The CDR3 extends over 16 amino acids. The V and J ends lost 5 bases and 5 bases, in that order; junction bases with no gene match: 12. The CDR3 DNA is TGTGCCACCAGTGTCCCGGGCAGGGGGCGGGCTGAGACCCAGTACTTC. It translates to CATSVPGRGRAETQYF.

This clone was detected only once. J is TRBJ1-4 and V is TRBV7-2; 8 nucleotides match TRBD1. This CDR3 region has 14 residues. Germline CDR1 SGHTA, CDR2 FQGNSA. After removal of 3 bases from V and 13 bases from J, the junction contained 10 bases not matched to a gene. CDR3 protein: CASSFTLWTGRLFF. The CDR3 DNA follows: TGTGCCAGCAGCTTCACCCTTTGGACAGGGCGACTGTTTTTT.

CDR3 protein: CASSKDRGLTNYGYTF. The CDR3 bases are TGTGCCAGCAGTAAGGACAGGGGGCTTACTAACTATGGCTACACCTTC. This chain uses TRBV27 with TRBJ1-2, with 11 bases identical to TRBD1. The CDR3 length is 16 residues. Germline assignment: CDR1 MNHEY and CDR2 SMNVEV (reference sequence). The ends lost 5 bases at V and 0 bases at J; junction bases unmatched: 5.

The chain uses TRBV9 and TRBJ1-2; D gene ambiguous. The CDR3 consists of 20 residues. V was clipped by 3 bases and J by 3 bases, with 30 bases between them. The germline V gene has CDR1 SGDLS and CDR2 YYNGEE. In nucleotides, the CDR3 is TGTGCCAGCAGCGGACTTAACTATTCCAACCGGGCCCTAGCCGACTATGGCTACACCTTC. Protein sequence: CASSGLNYSNRALADYGYTF.

The chain recombines TRBV7-2 with TRBJ1-4, with 8 bases fitting TRBD1. Germline V gene sequence: CDR1 SGHTA, CDR2 FQGNSA. The CDR3 has 13 residues. V shed 3 bases, J shed 7 bases, and the junction held 1 base outside the gene matches. The CDR3 coding sequence is TGTGCCAGCAGCTTCACAGGGGGTGAAAAACTGTTTTTT. Residues: CASSFTGGEKLFF.

The V gene is TRBV19, the J gene TRBJ2-3, with D tentatively TRBD1 (6 bases). Germline values: CDR1 LNHDA, CDR2 SQIVND (reference sequence). CDR3 length equals 16 residues. V gave up 4 bases and J gave up 1 base, with 15 bases separating them. CDR3 nucleotide sequence: TGTGCCAGTAGTACGCCCCCCTACAGGGGCACAGATACGCAGTATTTT. Encoded protein: CASSTPPYRGTDTQYF. The full variable domain, rest sourced from reference TRBV19 and TRBJ2-3, is DGGITQSPKYLFRKEGQNVTLSCEQNLNHDAMYWYRQDPGQGLRLIYYSQIVNDFQKGDIAEGYSVSREKKESFPLTVTSAQKNPTAFYLCASSTPPYRGTDTQYFGPGTRLTVL.

Here the CDR3 reads CASSIFQQSTSNQPQHF. CDR3 nucleotide sequence: TGTGCCAGTAGTATCTTCCAACAGTCGACTAGCAATCAGCCCCAGCATTTT. V usage is TRBV19 and J usage is TRBJ1-5; D remains unclear. The germline CDR1 and CDR2 sequences are LNHDA and SQIVND (reference sequence). The CDR3 covers 17 residues. Trimming shortened V by 3 bases and J by 0 bases, and 15 bases separated the two germline ends.

This clone appeared a few times. This chain joins TRBV2 and TRBJ1-2, with 8 positions matching TRBD1. The CDR3 loop spans 13 amino acids. Trimming at V came to 5 bases and at J to 8 bases, leaving 7 bases not matched to a gene. The germline V gene encodes CDR1 SNHLY and CDR2 FYNNEI. The CDR3 DNA follows: TGTGCCAGCAGTAACCAGGGGGCGGAAGGCTACACCTTC. This translates into CASSNQGAEGYTF.

This chain connects TRBV30 to TRBJ2-7; TRBD2 might be the D (5 bases). Germline V gene data show CDR1 as GTSNPN and CDR2 as SVGIG (reference sequence). The ends were cut back, 2 bases at V and 2 bases at J, with 10 bases in the middle. The CDR3 loop spans 13 amino acids. The DNA of the CDR3 is TGTGCCTGGAGTCGGGGATCAACCTACGAGCAGTACTTC. It is translated as CAWSRGSTYEQYF.

This clone was detected a few times. The rearrangement joins TRBV27 to TRBJ1-5; 9 bases agree with TRBD1. Trimming at V came to 1 base and at J to 2 bases, leaving 9 bases not matched to a gene. The CDR3 consists of 18 residues. Germline V gene data show CDR1 as MNHEY and CDR2 as SMNVEV (reference sequence). DNA for the CDR3: TGTGCCAGCAGTTTATGGGGGACAGGGTTGGATGGCAATCAGCCCCAGCATTTT. Translating gives CASSLWGTGLDGNQPQHF.

The chain joins TRBV28 to TRBJ2-1; possible D gene TRBD2, 5 bases. The CDR3 is 21 residues long. Germline CDR1 and CDR2: MDHEN and SYDVKM. Trimming removed 1 base at V and 3 bases at J, with 28 bases between. The CDR3 region is CASSLFPAPEEKDPNYNEQFF. The CDR3 DNA sequence: TGTGCCAGCAGTTTATTTCCCGCACCGGAGGAGAAGGATCCAAACTACAATGAGCAGTTCTTC. Full variable domain (outside the CDR3, taken from reference TRBV28 and TRBJ2-1): DVKVTQSSRYLVKRTGEKVFLECVQDMDHENMFWYRQDPGLGLRLIYFSYDVKMKEKGDIPEGYSVSREKKERFSLILESASTNQTSMYLCASSLFPAPEEKDPNYNEQFFGPGTRLTVL.

The V call is TRBV7-2, the J call TRBJ1-5, with 12 bases identical to TRBD1. J was trimmed by 3 bases and V by 5 bases; bases with no gene match: 11. Per the germline V gene, CDR1 is SGHTA and CDR2 is FQGNSA. The CDR3 sequence is 18 residues long. CDR3: CASSPPAGQGAINQPQHF. The CDR3 DNA is TGTGCCAGCAGCCCCCCAGCGGGACAGGGGGCGATCAATCAGCCCCAGCATTTT.

The genes are TRBV27 and TRBJ1-6; maybe TRBD1 (6 bases). Germline V gives CDR1 MNHEY, CDR2 SMNVEV (reference sequence). Trimming took 3 bases from V and 3 from J, leaving 15 bases between them. The CDR3 is 17 amino acids. CDR3 loop: CASSFGGRGYYNSPLHF. Written as DNA, the CDR3 is TGTGCCAGCAGTTTCGGCGGCAGGGGTTACTATAATTCACCCCTCCACTTT.